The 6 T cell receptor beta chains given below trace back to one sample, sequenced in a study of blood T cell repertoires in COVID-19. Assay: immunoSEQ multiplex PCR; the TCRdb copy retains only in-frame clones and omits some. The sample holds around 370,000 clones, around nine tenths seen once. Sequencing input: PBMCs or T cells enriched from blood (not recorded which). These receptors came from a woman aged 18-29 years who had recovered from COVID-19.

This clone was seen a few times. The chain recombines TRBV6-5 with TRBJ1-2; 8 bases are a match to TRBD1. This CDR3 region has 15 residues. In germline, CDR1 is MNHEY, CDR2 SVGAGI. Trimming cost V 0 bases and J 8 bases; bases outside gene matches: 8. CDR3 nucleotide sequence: TGTGCCAGCAGTTACTCGAGACAGGGGAGGTTGGGCTACACCTTC. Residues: CASSYSRQGRLGYTF.

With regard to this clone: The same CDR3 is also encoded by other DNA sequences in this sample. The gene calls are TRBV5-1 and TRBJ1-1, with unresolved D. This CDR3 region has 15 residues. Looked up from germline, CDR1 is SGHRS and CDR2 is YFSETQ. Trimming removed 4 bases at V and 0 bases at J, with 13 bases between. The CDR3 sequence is CASSLSTGMNTEAFF. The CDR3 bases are TGCGCCAGCAGCCTTTCGACGGGGATGAACACTGAAGCTTTCTTT.

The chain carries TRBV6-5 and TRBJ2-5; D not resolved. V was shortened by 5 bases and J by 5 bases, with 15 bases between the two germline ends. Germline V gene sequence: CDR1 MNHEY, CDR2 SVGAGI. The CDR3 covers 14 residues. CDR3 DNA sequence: TGTGCCAGCAGTCTCCGGAGTGGGTCGGAGACCCAGTACTTC. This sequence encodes CASSLRSGSETQYF.

The CDR3 DNA reads as TGTGCCAGCAGCTCGTGGCAGGAGCGGGGGGCTAGCGCAGATACGCAGTATTTT. Translated, it gives CASSSWQERGASADTQYF. The chain couples TRBV28 to TRBJ2-3; 9 nucleotides match TRBD2. The CDR3 loop spans 18 amino acids. The J segment lost 4 bases and the V segment lost 6 bases, leaving 17 bases of the junction unmatched. Germline V lookup: CDR1 MDHEN, CDR2 SYDVKM. Full variable domain (rest looked up from reference TRBV28 and TRBJ2-3): DVKVTQSSRYLVKRTGEKVFLECVQDMDHENMFWYRQDPGLGLRLIYFSYDVKMKEKGDIPEGYSVSREKKERFSLILESASTNQTSMYLCASSSWQERGASADTQYFGPGTRLTVL.

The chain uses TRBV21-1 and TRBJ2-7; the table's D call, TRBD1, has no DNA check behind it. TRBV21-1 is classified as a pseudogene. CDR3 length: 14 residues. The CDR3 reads CASSHGTARYEQYF. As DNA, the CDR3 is TGTGCCAGCAGCCACGGGACAGCGAGGTACGAGCAGTACTTC.

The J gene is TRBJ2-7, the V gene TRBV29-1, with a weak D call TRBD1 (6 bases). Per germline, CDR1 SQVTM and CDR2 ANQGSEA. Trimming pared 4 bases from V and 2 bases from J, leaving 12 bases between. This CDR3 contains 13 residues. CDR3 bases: TGCAGCGTTGGGGCCGGGACACCCTACGAGCAGTACTTC. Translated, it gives CSVGAGTPYEQYF.